A selection of T cell receptor beta chains follows, all from one sample in a study of T-cell memory formation after mild COVID-19. Via MiXCR, TCRdb re-called the 5' RACE reads, giving one row per CDR3 protein. There are 500,000 to 650,000 distinct CDR3 sequences in the sample; less than 25% occur only once, and under 8.5% lies in the top ten. The specimen sequenced was PBMCs or a T cell subset sorted from them (not recorded which). The receptor source for this set is an adult woman who had mild COVID-19 (a few samples of this study predate the infection). Cell type and time point are not known. Each CDR3 is given with its conserved first and last residue. The D gene is left open where the match is weak. Clone size is not always given. Where it is, it says once, few, many or a class for expanded clones.

CASKGTGLHKLVGELFF,TGTGCCAGCAAAGGGACGGGGCTACATAAACTTGTAGGGGAGCTGTTTTTT,-,TRBJ2-2,-,TRBV2,17
CASSLGGRYDNEQFF,TGTGCCAGCAGCTTAGGAGGAAGGTATGATAATGAGCAGTTCTTC,-,TRBJ2-1,-,TRBV7-2,15
CATSRDRPQETQYF,TGTGCCACCAGCAGAGATCGCCCTCAAGAGACCCAGTACTTC,-,TRBJ2-5,few,TRBV15,14
CSVLNRGTGELFF,TGCAGCGTGCTTAACAGGGGAACCGGGGAGCTGTTTTTT,TRBD1,TRBJ2-2,many,TRBV29-1,13
CASSSSTGVGTQYF,TGTGCCAGCAGCTCCTCGACAGGGGTGGGTACGCAGTATTTT,TRBD1,TRBJ2-3,-,TRBV5-6,14
CASSQERPSGRLNEQFF,TGTGCCAGCTCCCAAGAGAGGCCTAGCGGGAGGTTAAATGAGCAGTTCTTC,TRBD2,TRBJ2-1,few,TRBV7-9,17
CASSLVVDKNIQYF,TGTGCCAGCAGTTTAGTGGTGGACAAAAACATTCAGTACTTC,-,TRBJ2-4,few,TRBV12-3/TRBV12-4,14
CASSQEETADEAFF,TGCGCCAGCAGCCAAGAAGAGACAGCTGATGAAGCTTTCTTT,-,TRBJ1-1,-,TRBV4-3,14
CASSFDRAGYGYTF,TGTGCCAGCAGCTTCGACAGGGCGGGCTATGGCTACACCTTC,TRBD1,TRBJ1-2,-,TRBV5-6,14
CATSETGTVATEAFF,TGTGCCACCAGTGAGACGGGGACAGTCGCCACTGAAGCTTTCTTT,TRBD1,TRBJ1-1,-,TRBV24-1,15
CATSDLGLGTQYF,TGTGCCACCAGTGATTTGGGCCTTGGGACCCAGTACTTC,-,TRBJ2-5,-,TRBV24-1,13
CASSQDQVEAEAFF,TGCGCCAGCAGCCAAGACCAGGTCGAGGCTGAAGCTTTCTTT,-,TRBJ1-1,few,TRBV4-1,14
CSAYRTDGEAFF,TGCAGCGCCTACCGGACAGATGGTGAAGCTTTCTTT,-,TRBJ1-1,few,TRBV29-1,12
CASSFWLNEQFF,TGTGCCAGCAGCTTTTGGCTCAATGAGCAGTTCTTC,-,TRBJ2-1,many,TRBV5-5,12
CASSLRPPGGYTF,TGTGCCAGCAGCTTACGACCCCCGGGCGGCTACACCTTC,-,TRBJ1-2,-,TRBV7-9,13
CASRLAGGTDTQYF,TGTGCCAGCAGACTAGCGGGAGGGACAGATACGCAGTATTTT,TRBD2,TRBJ2-3,many,TRBV27,14
CASSPLRAAEAFF,TGTGCCAGCAGTCCCTTAAGGGCTGCTGAAGCTTTCTTT,-,TRBJ1-1,few,TRBV6-5,13
CASSLGPGRLSNQPQHF,TGTGCCAGCAGCTTAGGACCCGGCAGATTGAGCAATCAGCCCCAGCATTTT,-,TRBJ1-5,-,TRBV7-8,17
CASSLDPGVYQPQHF,TGTGCCAGCAGCTTAGATCCGGGGGTCTATCAGCCCCAGCATTTT,-,TRBJ1-5,-,TRBV7-8,15
CASSMTGLRTDTQYF,TGTGCCAGCAGCATGACAGGCTTGCGCACAGATACGCAGTATTTT,-,TRBJ2-3,few,TRBV7-9,15
CSATRGFGNTIYF,TGCAGTGCTACCAGGGGATTTGGAAACACCATATATTTT,-,TRBJ1-3,few,TRBV20-1,13
CASSLYSQGPNEKLFF,TGCGCCAGCAGCTTATACAGTCAGGGCCCGAATGAAAAACTGTTTTTT,-,TRBJ1-4,-,TRBV5-1,16
CASSGRQAHEQYF,TGTGCCAGCAGTGGGCGACAGGCCCACGAGCAGTACTTC,-,TRBJ2-7,-,TRBV25-1,13
CASTRTGTGYGYTF,TGTGCCAGCACCCGGACAGGGACTGGCTATGGCTACACCTTC,TRBD1,TRBJ1-2,-,TRBV2,14
CASSQGLPLDRDYGYTF,TGTGCCAGCAGCCAAGGATTACCCCTTGACAGGGACTATGGCTACACCTTC,TRBD1,TRBJ1-2,-,TRBV4-2,17
CASSQVWGLADYNEQFF,TGTGCCAGCAGCCAAGTTTGGGGCTTAGCGGACTACAATGAGCAGTTCTTC,-,TRBJ2-1,-,TRBV3-1,17
CASRSWTDTGELFF,TGTGCCAGCAGATCCTGGACGGACACCGGGGAGCTGTTTTTT,-,TRBJ2-2,once,TRBV6-2/TRBV6-3,14
CASSQGGTVSNQPQHF,TGTGCCAGCAGCCAAGGAGGGACAGTTAGCAATCAGCCCCAGCATTTT,TRBD1,TRBJ1-5,few,TRBV3-1,16
CASSLTSRSSYEQYF,TGTGCCAGCAGCTTGACTAGCCGAAGCTCCTACGAGCAGTACTTC,TRBD2,TRBJ2-7,few,TRBV6-5,15
CASSYSQGGTEAFF,TGTGCCAGCAGTTACTCACAGGGCGGCACTGAAGCTTTCTTT,-,TRBJ1-1,-,TRBV6-6,14
CASSLAFRGAYEQYF,TGTGCCAGCAGCTTAGCGTTCAGGGGCGCCTACGAGCAGTACTTC,-,TRBJ2-7,many,TRBV7-9,15
CSAMGLSRLGELFF,TGCAGTGCGATGGGACTGTCGAGGTTGGGGGAGCTGTTTTTT,-,TRBJ2-2,-,TRBV20-1,14
CASRDRVPGELFF,TGTGCCAGCAGAGACAGGGTGCCCGGGGAGCTGTTTTTT,TRBD1,TRBJ2-2,-,TRBV6-1,13
CASSPAGESQPQHF,TGTGCCAGCAGCCCTGCCGGGGAAAGTCAGCCCCAGCATTTT,-,TRBJ1-5,few,TRBV7-9,14
CASSPTGGRTENSPLHF,TGTGCCAGCAGTCCCACCGGGGGGAGGACGGAGAATTCACCCCTCCACTTT,-,TRBJ1-6,many,TRBV12-3/TRBV12-4,17
CASSPQGAGFYEQYF,TGTGCCAGCAGTCCCCAGGGGGCGGGTTTCTACGAGCAGTACTTC,TRBD1,TRBJ2-7,few,TRBV27,15
CASSQDGGNPYNEQFF,TGTGCCAGCAGCCAAGACGGGGGGAACCCCTACAATGAGCAGTTCTTC,TRBD2,TRBJ2-1,few,TRBV14,16
CASSQRLSTDTQYF,TGCGCCAGCAGCCAAAGACTCAGCACAGATACGCAGTATTTT,-,TRBJ2-3,-,TRBV4-3,14
CASSRGLAGVSEQFF,TGTGCCAGCAGCCGGGGACTAGCGGGAGTGAGTGAGCAGTTCTTC,TRBD2,TRBJ2-1,many,TRBV7-6,15